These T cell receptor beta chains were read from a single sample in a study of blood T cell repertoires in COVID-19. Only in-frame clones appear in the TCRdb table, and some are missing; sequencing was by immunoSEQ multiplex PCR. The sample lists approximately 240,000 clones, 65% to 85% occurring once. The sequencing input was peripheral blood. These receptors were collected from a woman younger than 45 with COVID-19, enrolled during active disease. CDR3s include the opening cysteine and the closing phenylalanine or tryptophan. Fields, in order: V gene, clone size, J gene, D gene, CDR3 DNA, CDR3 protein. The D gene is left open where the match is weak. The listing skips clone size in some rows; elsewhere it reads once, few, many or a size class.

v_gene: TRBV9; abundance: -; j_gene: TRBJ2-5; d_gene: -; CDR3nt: TGTGCCAGCAGCTTTAGCGGCGAGACCCAGTACTTC; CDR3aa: CASSFSGETQYF
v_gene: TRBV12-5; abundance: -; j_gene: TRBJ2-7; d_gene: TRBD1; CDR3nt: TGTGCTAGTGGTTTCGGACAGGGGGCTTACGAGCAGTACTTC; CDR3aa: CASGFGQGAYEQYF
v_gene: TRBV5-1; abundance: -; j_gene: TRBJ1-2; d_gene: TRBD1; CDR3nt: TGCGCCAGCAGCTCAACAGGGGATAATGGCTACACCTTC; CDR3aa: CASSSTGDNGYTF
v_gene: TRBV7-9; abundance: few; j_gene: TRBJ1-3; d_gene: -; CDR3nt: TGTGCCAGCAGCCGTAGGGGGGGCCTCTCTGGAAACACCATATATTTT; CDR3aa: CASSRRGGLSGNTIYF
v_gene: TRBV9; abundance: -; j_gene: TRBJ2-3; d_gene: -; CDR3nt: TGTGCCAGCAGCGTAGCCGGGATGGGCACAGATACGCAGTATTTT; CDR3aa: CASSVAGMGTDTQYF
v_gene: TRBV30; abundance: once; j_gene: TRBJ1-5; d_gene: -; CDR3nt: TGTGCCTGGAACGACGGGATACTTAGCAATCAGCCCCAGCATTTT; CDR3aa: CAWNDGILSNQPQHF
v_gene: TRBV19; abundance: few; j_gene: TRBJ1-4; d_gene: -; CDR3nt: TGTGCCAGTAGTATCGTAGGGAGGAATGAAAAACTGTTTTTT; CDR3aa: CASSIVGRNEKLFF
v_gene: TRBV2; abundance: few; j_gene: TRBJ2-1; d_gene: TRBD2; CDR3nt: TGTGCCAGCGTCACCGGGACTAGCAATGAGCAGTTCTTC; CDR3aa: CASVTGTSNEQFF
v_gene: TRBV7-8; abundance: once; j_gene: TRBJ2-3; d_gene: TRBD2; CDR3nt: TGTGCCAGCAGCACCGCTAGCGGGGGGCCTGTAGATACGCAGTATTTT; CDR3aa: CASSTASGGPVDTQYF
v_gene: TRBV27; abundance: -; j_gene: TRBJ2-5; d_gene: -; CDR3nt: TGTGCCAGCAGTCCTCGTTTCACAGGGCTAAGGACCCAGTACTTC; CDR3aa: CASSPRFTGLRTQYF
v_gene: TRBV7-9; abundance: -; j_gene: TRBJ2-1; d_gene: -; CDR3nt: TGTGCCAGCAGCGCCGGTAGAAACAATGAGCAGTTCTTC; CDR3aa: CASSAGRNNEQFF
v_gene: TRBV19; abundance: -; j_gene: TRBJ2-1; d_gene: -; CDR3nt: TGTGCCAGTAGTATTCGGGGGGCCAATGAGCAGTTCTTC; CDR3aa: CASSIRGANEQFF
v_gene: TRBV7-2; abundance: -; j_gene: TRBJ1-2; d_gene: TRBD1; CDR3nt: TGTGCCAGCAGCTATCCGGGACAGCTTTATGGCTACACCTTC; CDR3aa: CASSYPGQLYGYTF
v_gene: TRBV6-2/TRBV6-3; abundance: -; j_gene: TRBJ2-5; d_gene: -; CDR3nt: TGTGCCAGCAGTTACATTACGGGGGTGGAGACCCAGTACTTC; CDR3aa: CASSYITGVETQYF